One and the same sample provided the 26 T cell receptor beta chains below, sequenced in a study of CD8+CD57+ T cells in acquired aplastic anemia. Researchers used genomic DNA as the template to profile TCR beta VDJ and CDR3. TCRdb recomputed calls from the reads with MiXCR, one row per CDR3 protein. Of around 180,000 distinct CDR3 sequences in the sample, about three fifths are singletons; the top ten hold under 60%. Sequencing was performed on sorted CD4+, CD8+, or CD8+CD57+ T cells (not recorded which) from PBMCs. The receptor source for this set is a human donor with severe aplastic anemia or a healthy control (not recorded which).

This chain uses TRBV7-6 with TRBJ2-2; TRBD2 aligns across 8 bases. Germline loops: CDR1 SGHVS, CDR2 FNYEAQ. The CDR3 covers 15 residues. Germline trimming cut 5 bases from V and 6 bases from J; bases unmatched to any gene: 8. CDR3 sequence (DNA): TGTGCCAGCAGCCTTATCAGCGGGAGCCCCGGGGAGCTGTTTTTT. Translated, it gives CASSLISGSPGELFF.

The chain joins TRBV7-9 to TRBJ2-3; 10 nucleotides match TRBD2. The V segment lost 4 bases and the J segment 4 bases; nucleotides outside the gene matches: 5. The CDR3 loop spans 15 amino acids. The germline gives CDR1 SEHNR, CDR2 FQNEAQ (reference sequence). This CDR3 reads CASSYSGGVADTQYF. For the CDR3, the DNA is TGTGCCAGCAGCTACAGCGGGGGGGTCGCAGATACGCAGTATTTT.

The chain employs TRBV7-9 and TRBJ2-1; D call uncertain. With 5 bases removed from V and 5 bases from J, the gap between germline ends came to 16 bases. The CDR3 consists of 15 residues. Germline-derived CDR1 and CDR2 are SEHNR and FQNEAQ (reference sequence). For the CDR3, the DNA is TGTGCCAGCAGCACTCTAACAGTGGTCGACAATGAGCAGTTCTTC. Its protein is CASSTLTVVDNEQFF.

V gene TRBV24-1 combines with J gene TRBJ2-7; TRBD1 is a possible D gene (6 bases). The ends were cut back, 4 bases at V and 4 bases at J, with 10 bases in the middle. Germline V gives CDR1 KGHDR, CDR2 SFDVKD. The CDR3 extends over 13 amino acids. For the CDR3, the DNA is TGTGCCACCAGTGACCTAACAGGGTACGAGCAGTACTTC. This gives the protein CATSDLTGYEQYF.

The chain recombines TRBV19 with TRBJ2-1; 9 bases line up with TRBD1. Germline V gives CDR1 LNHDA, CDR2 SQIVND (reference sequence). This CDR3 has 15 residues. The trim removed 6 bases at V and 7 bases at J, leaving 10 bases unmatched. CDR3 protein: CASRGRMDRGNEQFF. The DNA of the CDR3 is TGTGCCAGTAGAGGAAGGATGGACAGGGGAAATGAGCAGTTCTTC.

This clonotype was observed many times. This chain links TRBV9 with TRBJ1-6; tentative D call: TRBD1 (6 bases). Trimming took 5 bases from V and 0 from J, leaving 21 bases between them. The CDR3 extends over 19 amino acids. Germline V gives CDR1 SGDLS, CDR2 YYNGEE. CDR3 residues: CASSPVGGPPSSYNSPLHF. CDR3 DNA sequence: TGTGCCAGCAGTCCAGTTGGGGGGCCTCCGAGCTCCTATAATTCACCCCTCCACTTT.

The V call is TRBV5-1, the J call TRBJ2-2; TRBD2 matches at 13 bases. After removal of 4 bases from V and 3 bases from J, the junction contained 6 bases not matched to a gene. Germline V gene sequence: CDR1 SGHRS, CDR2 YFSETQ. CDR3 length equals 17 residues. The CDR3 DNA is TGCGCCAGCAGCATCGGACTAGCGGGGGACTACACCGGGGAGCTGTTTTTT. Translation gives CASSIGLAGDYTGELFF.

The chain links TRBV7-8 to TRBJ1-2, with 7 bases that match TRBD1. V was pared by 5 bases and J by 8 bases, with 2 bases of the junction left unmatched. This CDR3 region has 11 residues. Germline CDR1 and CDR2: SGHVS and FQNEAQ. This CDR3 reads CASSPDRGYTF. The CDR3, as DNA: TGTGCCAGCAGCCCGGACAGGGGCTACACCTTC.

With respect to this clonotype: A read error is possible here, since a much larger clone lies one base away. Written as DNA, the CDR3 is TGTGCCTGCCTTGGTTACGAGCAGTACTTC. It encodes CACLGYEQYF. The chain employs TRBV6-2 or TRBV6-3 and TRBJ2-7; D unresolved. CDR1 MNHEY and CDR2 SVGEGT come from the germline V gene. Between the trimmed V and J ends, which lost 11 bases and 4 bases, there was a span of 9 bases. The CDR3 totals 10 residues.

Here the CDR3 reads CSVETATTYEQYF. The CDR3 nucleotides are TGCAGCGTTGAGACGGCGACCACCTACGAGCAGTACTTC. The J gene is TRBJ2-7, the V gene TRBV29-1; no clear D gene. Germline CDR1 is SQVTM and CDR2 is ANQGSEA. Trimming took 3 bases from V and 2 from J, leaving 11 bases between them. This CDR3 has 13 residues.

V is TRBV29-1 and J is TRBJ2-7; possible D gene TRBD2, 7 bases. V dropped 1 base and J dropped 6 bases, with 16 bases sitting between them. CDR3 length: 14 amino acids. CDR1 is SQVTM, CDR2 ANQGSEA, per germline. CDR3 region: CSVEVYRGGGEQYF. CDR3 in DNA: TGCAGCGTTGAAGTGTATAGGGGGGGAGGCGAGCAGTACTTC.

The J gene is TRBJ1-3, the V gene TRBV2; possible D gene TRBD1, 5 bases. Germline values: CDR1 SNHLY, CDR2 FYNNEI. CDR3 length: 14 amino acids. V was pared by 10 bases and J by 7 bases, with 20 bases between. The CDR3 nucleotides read TGTGCCACCTACACGGCAGGGCTGGGGAACACCATATATTTT. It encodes CATYTAGLGNTIYF.

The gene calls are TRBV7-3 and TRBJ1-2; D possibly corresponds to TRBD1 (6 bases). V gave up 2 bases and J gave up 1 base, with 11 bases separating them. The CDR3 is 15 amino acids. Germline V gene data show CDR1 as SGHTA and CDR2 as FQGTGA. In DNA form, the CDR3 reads TGTGCCAGCAGCTTAGACAGGCTGGATAACTATGGCTACACCTTC. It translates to CASSLDRLDNYGYTF.

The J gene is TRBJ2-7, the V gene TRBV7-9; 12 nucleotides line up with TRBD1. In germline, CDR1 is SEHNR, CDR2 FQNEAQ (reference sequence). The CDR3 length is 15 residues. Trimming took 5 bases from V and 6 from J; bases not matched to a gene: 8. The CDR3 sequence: CASSPKGQGAVEQYF. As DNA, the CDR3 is TGTGCCAGCAGCCCTAAGGGACAGGGGGCTGTCGAGCAGTACTTC. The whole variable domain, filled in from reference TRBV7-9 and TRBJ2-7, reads DTGVSQNPRHKITKRGQNVTFRCDPISEHNRLYWYRQTLGQGPEFLTYFQNEAQLEKSRLLSDRFSAERPKGSFSTLEIQRTEQGDSAMYLCASSPKGQGAVEQYFGPGTRLTVT.

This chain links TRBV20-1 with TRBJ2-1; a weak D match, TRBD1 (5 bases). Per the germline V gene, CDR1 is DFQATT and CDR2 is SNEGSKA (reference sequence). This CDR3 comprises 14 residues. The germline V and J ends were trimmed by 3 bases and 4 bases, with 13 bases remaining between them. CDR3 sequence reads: CSASPPTAYNEQFF. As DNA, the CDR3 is TGCAGTGCTAGTCCCCCGACAGCTTACAATGAGCAGTTCTTC.

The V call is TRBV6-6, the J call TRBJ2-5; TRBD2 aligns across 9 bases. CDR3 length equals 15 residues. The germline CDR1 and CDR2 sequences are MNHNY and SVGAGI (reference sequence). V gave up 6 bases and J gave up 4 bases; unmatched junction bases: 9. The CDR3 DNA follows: TGTGCCAGCAGCGTAGTCCCAGCGGGAGGAGAGACCCAGTACTTC. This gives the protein CASSVVPAGGETQYF.

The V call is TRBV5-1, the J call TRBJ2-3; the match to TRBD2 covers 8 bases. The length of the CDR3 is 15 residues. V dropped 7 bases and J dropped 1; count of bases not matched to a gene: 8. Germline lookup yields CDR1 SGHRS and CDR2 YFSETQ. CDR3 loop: CASWSGRGGTDTQYF. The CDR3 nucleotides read TGCGCCAGCTGGAGCGGGAGAGGGGGCACAGATACGCAGTATTTT.

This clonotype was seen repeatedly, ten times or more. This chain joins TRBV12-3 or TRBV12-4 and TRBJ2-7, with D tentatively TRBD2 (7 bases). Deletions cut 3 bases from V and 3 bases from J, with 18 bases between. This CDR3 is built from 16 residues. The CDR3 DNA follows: TGTGCCAGCAGTTTGGGGGGGCGAGGTTTCTTCTACGAGCAGTACTTC. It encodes CASSLGGRGFFYEQYF.

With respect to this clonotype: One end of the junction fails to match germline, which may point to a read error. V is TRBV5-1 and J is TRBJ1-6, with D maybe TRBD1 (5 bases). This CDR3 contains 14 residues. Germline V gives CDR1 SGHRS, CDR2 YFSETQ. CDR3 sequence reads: CASSPQDTGYPLHF. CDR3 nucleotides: TGCGCCAGCAGCCCGCAGGACACGGGGTACCCCCTCCATTTT. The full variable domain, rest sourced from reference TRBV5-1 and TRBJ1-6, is KAGVTQTPRYLIKTRGQQVTLSCSPISGHRSVSWYQQTPGQGLQFLFEYFSETQRNKGNFPGRFSGRQFSNSRSEMNVSTLELGDSALYLCASSPQDTGYPLHFGNGTRLTVT.

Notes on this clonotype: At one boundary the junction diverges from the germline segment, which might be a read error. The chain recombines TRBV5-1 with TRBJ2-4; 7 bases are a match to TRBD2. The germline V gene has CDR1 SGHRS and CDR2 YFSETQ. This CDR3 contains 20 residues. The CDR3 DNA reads TGTGCCAGCAGCTTGTGGGGGGGAGTAGTTTACTTAATAGCCAAAAACATTCAGTACTTC. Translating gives CASSLWGGVVYLIAKNIQYF.

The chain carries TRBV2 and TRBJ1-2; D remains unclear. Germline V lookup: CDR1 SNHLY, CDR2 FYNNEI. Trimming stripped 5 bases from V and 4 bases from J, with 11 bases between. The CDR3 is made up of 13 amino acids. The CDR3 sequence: CASSLETLYGYTF. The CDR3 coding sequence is TGTGCCAGCAGTCTAGAGACTCTCTATGGCTACACCTTC.

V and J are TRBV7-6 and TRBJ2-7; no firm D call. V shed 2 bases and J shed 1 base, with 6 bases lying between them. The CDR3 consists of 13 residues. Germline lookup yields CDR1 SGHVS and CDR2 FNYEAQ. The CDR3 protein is CASSLSVSYEQYF. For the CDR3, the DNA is TGTGCCAGCAGCTTATCGGTGTCCTACGAGCAGTACTTC.

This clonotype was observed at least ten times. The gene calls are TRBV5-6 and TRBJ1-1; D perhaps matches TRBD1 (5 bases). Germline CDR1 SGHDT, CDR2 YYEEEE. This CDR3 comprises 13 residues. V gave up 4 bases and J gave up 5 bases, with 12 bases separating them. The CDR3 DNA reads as TGTGCCAGCAGCGGGGACTCAGCGACTGAAGCTTTCTTT. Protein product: CASSGDSATEAFF.

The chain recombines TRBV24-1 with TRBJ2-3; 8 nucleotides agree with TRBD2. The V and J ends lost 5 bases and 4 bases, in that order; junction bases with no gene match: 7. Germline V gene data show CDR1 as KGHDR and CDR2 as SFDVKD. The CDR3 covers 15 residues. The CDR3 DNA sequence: TGTGCCACCAGTGGTTCTAGCGGGCGGCCAGATACGCAGTATTTT. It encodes CATSGSSGRPDTQYF.

The CDR3 DNA reads TGCAGTGCTAGGTGGGGAGACGGCTACACCTTC. This encodes CSARWGDGYTF. The chain uses TRBV20-1 and TRBJ1-2; no clear D. Germline CDR1 reads DFQATT; CDR2 reads SNEGSKA (reference sequence). This CDR3 has 11 residues. Trimming cost V 3 bases and J 8 bases, with 10 bases left between them.

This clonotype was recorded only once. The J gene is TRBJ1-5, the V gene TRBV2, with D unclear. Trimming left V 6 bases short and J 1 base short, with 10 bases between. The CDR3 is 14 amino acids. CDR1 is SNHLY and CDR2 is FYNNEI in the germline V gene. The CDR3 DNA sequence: TGTGCCAGCAGGGAGGGCGCGAGCAATCAGCCCCAGCATTTT. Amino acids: CASREGASNQPQHF.